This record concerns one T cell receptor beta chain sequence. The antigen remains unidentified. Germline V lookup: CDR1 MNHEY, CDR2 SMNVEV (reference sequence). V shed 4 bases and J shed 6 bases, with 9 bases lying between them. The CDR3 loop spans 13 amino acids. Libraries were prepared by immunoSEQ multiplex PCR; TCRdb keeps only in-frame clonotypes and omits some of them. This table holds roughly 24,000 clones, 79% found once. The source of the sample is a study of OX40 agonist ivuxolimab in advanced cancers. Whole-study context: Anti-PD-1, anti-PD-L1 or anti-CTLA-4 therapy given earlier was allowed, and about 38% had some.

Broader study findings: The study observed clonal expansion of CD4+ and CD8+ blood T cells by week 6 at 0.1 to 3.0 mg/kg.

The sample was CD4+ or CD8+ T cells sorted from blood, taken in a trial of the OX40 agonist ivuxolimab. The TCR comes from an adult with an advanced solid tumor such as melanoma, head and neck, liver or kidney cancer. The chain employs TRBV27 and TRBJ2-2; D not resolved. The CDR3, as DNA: TGTGCCAGCAGTTCTAGTTTCTCCGGGGAGCTGTTTTTT. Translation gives CASSSSFSGELFF.